Listed here are 4 T cell receptor beta chains from one sample, sequenced in a study of blood T cell repertoires in COVID-19. TCRdb keeps only in-frame clones here, not all; method: immunoSEQ multiplex PCR. The data show some 210,000 clones, around 80% seen once. Sequenced material: PBMCs or T cells enriched from blood (not recorded which). Receptor source: a man younger than 45 with acute COVID-19.

The gene calls are TRBV21-1 and TRBJ1-5; the D call TRBD1 from the table was never checked on the DNA. TRBV21-1 is classified as a pseudogene. The CDR3 has 15 amino acids. CDR3 bases: TGTGCCATACCCTTAAGGGGACAGGACAATCAGCCCCAGCATTTT. It translates to CAIPLRGQDNQPQHF.

This rearrangement joins TRBV11-2 to TRBJ2-5, with D possibly matching TRBD2 (7 bases). CDR1 SGHAT and CDR2 FQNNGV come from the germline V gene. The CDR3 has 13 amino acids. V was clipped by 5 bases and J by 5 bases, with 12 bases between them. CDR3 coding DNA: TGTGCCAGCAGCCGGGGGGCCGGCGAGACCCAGTACTTC. This encodes CASSRGAGETQYF.

V gene TRBV3-1 (or the pseudogene TRBV3-2) combines with J gene TRBJ2-7, with D perhaps matching TRBD1 (5 bases). The CDR3 is 15 amino acids. Germline CDR1 is LGHDT and CDR2 is YNNKEL (reference sequence). The ends were cut back, 0 bases at V and 3 bases at J, with 12 bases in the middle. In DNA, the CDR3 is TGTGCCAGCAGCCAAGAACAGGCAGACCTCTACGAGCAGTACTTC. Protein sequence: CASSQEQADLYEQYF.

This chain joins TRBV5-1 and TRBJ2-5; the match to TRBD1 covers 9 bases. The trim removed 0 bases at V and 5 bases at J, leaving 5 bases unmatched. In germline, CDR1 is SGHRS, CDR2 YFSETQ. This CDR3 region has 15 residues. CDR3 coding DNA: TGCGCCAGCAGCTTGGGCGGACAGGGGAAGGAGACCCAGTACTTC. Residues: CASSLGGQGKETQYF.